One and the same sample provided the 4 T cell receptor beta chains below, sequenced in a study of blood T cells in healthy people across ages. Combining a sample-barcoded 5' primer with a J-beta primer mix, a second PCR ran for roughly 6 to 12 cycles. TCRdb reprocessed the 5' RACE reads with MiXCR, giving one entry per CDR3 protein. The sample lists 500,000 to 700,000 distinct CDR3 sequences, about 30% occurring once. Sequenced sample: blood. The receptor source for this set is an elderly woman in good health.

This clonotype was picked up one time. This sequence may be a read error, since a much larger clone differs from it by one base. This chain joins TRBV6-6 and TRBJ2-7; 8 bases fit TRBD1. CDR1 and CDR2 from the germline V gene are MNHNY and SVGAGI (reference sequence). The CDR3 totals 14 residues. Germline trimming cut 7 bases from V and 2 bases from J; bases unmatched to any gene: 7. The CDR3 coding sequence is TGTGCCAGCACCGGGACAGGCCCTACCTACGAGCAGTACTTC. Protein product: CASTGTGPTYEQYF.

This clonotype was counted ten times or more. This chain joins TRBV12-3 or TRBV12-4 and TRBJ1-1; D is possibly TRBD1 (6 bases). Trimming cost V 4 bases and J 4 bases, with 16 bases left between them. The CDR3 spans 15 residues. In nucleotides, the CDR3 is TGTGCCAGCAGTTATCAGGGGTCGGGTCCCACTGAAGCTTTCTTT. It encodes CASSYQGSGPTEAFF.

Ten or more counts support this clonotype. The CDR3 DNA is TGCGCCAGCAGCTTGGGACCAGGGGGCAATGAGCAGTTCTTC. Translating it yields CASSLGPGGNEQFF. The chain combines TRBV5-1 with TRBJ2-1, with TRBD1 matching over 7 bases. CDR1 is SGHRS, CDR2 YFSETQ, per germline. This CDR3 spans 14 amino acids. Trimming took 0 bases from V and 6 from J; bases not matched to a gene: 3.

This clonotype was seen only a few times. This rearrangement joins TRBV20-1 to TRBJ2-2; 12 nucleotides agree with TRBD2. The germline CDR1 and CDR2 sequences are DFQATT and SNEGSKA (reference sequence). The CDR3 consists of 16 residues. Unmatched junction bases numbered 13, after V lost 6 bases and J lost 8 bases. The CDR3 is CSASGLAGNSEGELFF. CDR3 bases: TGCAGTGCCTCCGGACTAGCGGGGAACTCGGAGGGGGAGCTGTTTTTT.